Detailed here is one TCR beta chain. What it recognizes is unknown. The CDR3 consists of 11 residues. Germline lookup yields CDR1 KGHSH and CDR2 LQKENI. V lost 10 bases and J lost 4; bases outside the gene matches: 2. This entry comes from a study of cytomegalovirus exposure and HLA in healthy donors. The overall study: Earlier findings included roughly 120 million unique TCR beta sequences obtained from 150 million to 200 million T cells. Overall study results and limits: For presence/absence analyses, sequencing depth was assumed to be roughly uniform across donors. It was fewer than 200 TCR beta chains that were listed as cytomegalovirus-associated.

The study ran its PCR with 60 Vbeta and 13 Jbeta primers. The method was immunoSEQ multiplex PCR; TCRdb's version includes in-frame clones alone and lacks a portion of them. The sample has some 190,000 clones, 77% seen once. This TCR was recovered from a woman aged 25 to 39 in good health and CMV-seropositive. Material: PBMCs. The gene calls are TRBV18 and TRBJ1-2, with 8 bases that match TRBD1. In nucleotides, the CDR3 is TGTGCCACCACAGGGGGCTATGGCTACACCTTC. Encoded protein: CATTGGYGYTF.